This T cell receptor beta chain was identified in a study of blood T cell repertoires in COVID-19. Across the whole study: T cells, B-cell-depleted T cells, or PBMCs supplied cDNA or gDNA.

The V end was cut by 2 bases, the J end by 2 bases, with 13 bases between. The CDR3 loop spans 15 amino acids. Germline V gene sequence: CDR1 SGDLS, CDR2 YYNGEE. The authors' processing: For nucleated cells, counts were estimated from reference gene primer amplification. Sequencing was performed with immunoSEQ multiplex PCR; in TCRdb, only in-frame clones are kept and a portion is missing. V and J calls and clone size are as listed in that table; D and trimming were resolved from the DNA. The sample contains 150,000 or so clones, around 85% of which appear only once. Sequencing used peripheral blood. J is TRBJ2-5 and V is TRBV9; tentative D call: TRBD2 (7 bases). The receptor was isolated from a woman in her sixties with acute or convalescent COVID-19. CDR3 residues: CASSVRGAGQETQYF. In nucleotides, the CDR3 is TGTGCCAGCAGCGTCCGGGGGGCAGGGCAAGAGACCCAGTACTTC.